The entry below gives a single TCR beta chain sequence along with its context. The target of this receptor is not known. No base qualities exist here, and no much larger clone lies one base off it. This sample was included in a study of T-cell reconstitution after alpha-beta-depleted transplantation in children (dated by TCRdb to the mid-2010s). In the study overall: Using TCR repertoire profiling, the study quantitatively followed how T-cell immune reconstitution unfolded in children after TCRalphabeta/CD19-depleted allogeneic hematopoietic cell transplantation. Overall study results and their limits: Apparently early alphabetaT-cell count recovery about two months after transplant reportedly relied on only several hundred rapidly expanded clones derived from non-depleted graft cells. In some patients, the high TCRbeta diversity seen at day 60 was put down to recipient T cells and intrathymic progenitors that had survived conditioning. Over the following months the frequencies of hyperexpanded clones went down, and after one year T-cell counts and TCRbeta diversity were mostly credited to newly produced T cells.

The sample's treatment or condition, from its label and the paper: allogeneic hematopoietic cell transplantation with graft depleted of TCRalphabeta T cells and CD19 B cells. TCRalphabeta/CD19-depleted allogeneic hematopoietic cell grafts were given to the transplant recipients, all of whom were children. The library was produced with PCR. Sequencing was performed on an Illumina HiSeq 2500. Molecular barcoding was employed in the preparation of TCR libraries, with unique molecular identifiers being used to normalize TCRbeta repertoire quantification. TCRdb handled the public reads itself, with Q25 trimming in fastp and clone calling in MiXCR, and kept productive beta chains. For every CDR3 protein sequence, its rows merge into one entry that carries the most common genes and DNA. The sample table contains about 250,000 distinct CDR3 sequences; only one count was recorded for roughly a quarter of them. More than 4.5% of the sample comes from the top ten.

From a lookup of the germline V gene (reference sequence), CDR1 and CDR2 are DFQATT and SNEGSKA. Between the V and J ends, shortened by 6 bases and 0 bases respectively, the junction contains 12 bases. The CDR3 contains 13 residues, cysteine and phenylalanine counted. Only the CDR3 DNA is retained, 39 bases long and in frame from the first base. The V and J genes are TRBV20-1 and TRBJ2-7, with TRBD2 tentatively as D gene (6 bases match). This sample comprised PBMCs, mostly from graft donor cells, obtained 360 days after TCRalphabeta/CD19-depleted stem cell transplant. This sequence was found in a female patient aged 2 to 10 who had a stem cell transplant for congenital amegakaryocytic thrombocytopenia, so the T cells may come from the graft donor. The CDR3 region reads CSAGTQSSYEQYF. The nucleotides read TGCAGTGCCGGGACTCAGAGCTCCTACGAGCAGTACTTC.